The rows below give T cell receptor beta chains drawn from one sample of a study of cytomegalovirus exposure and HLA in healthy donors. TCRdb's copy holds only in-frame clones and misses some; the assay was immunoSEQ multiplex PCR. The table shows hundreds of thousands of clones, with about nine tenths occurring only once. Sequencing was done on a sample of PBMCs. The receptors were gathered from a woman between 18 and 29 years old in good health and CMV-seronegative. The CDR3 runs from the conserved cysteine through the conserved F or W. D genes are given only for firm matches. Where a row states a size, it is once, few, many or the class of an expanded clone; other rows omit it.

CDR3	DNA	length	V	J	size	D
CASSQKLAGGRTYNEQFF	TGCGCCAGCAGCCAAAAACTAGCGGGGGGGAGAACATACAATGAGCAGTTCTTC	18	TRBV4-1	TRBJ2-1	once	TRBD2
CASSPDINYGYTF	TGTGCCAGCAGCCCTGACATAAACTATGGCTACACCTTC	13	TRBV7-8	TRBJ1-2	.	.
CASSLGGPQETQYF	TGTGCCAGCAGTTTAGGGGGCCCCCAAGAGACCCAGTACTTC	14	TRBV27	TRBJ2-5	once	.
CASSEWTSGRTGELFF	TGTGCCAGCAGTGAGTGGACTAGCGGGAGGACCGGGGAGCTGTTTTTT	16	TRBV6-4	TRBJ2-2	.	TRBD2
CASRWGRELNNEQFF	TGTGCCAGCAGGTGGGGCAGAGAGTTAAACAATGAGCAGTTCTTC	15	TRBV2	TRBJ2-1	.	.
CASRIWGSTGELFF	TGTGCCAGCAGAATCTGGGGCAGCACCGGGGAGCTGTTTTTT	14	TRBV5-6	TRBJ2-2	.	.
CASRDPKTGRSYEQYF	TGTGCCAGCCGAGACCCTAAGACAGGCAGATCCTACGAGCAGTACTTC	16	TRBV27	TRBJ2-7	.	.
CASSERDRVQEKLFF	TGTGCCAGCAGTGAGAGGGACAGGGTCCAGGAAAAACTGTTTTTT	15	TRBV2	TRBJ1-4	.	TRBD1
CARRSQGLYF	TGTGCCAGACGATCACAGGGGCTGTACTTC	10	TRBV2	TRBJ2-7	.	TRBD1
CASSERPSGPQETQYF	TGTGCCAGCAGTGAACGGCCTAGCGGGCCCCAAGAGACCCAGTACTTC	16	TRBV6-1	TRBJ2-5	.	TRBD2
CASSVGPAGGPGGETQYF	TGTGCCAGCAGCGTAGGGCCGGCGGGGGGGCCAGGCGGGGAGACCCAGTACTTC	18	TRBV9	TRBJ2-5	.	TRBD2
CATSGGYQETQYF	TGCGCCACTAGCGGTGGGTACCAAGAGACCCAGTACTTC	13	TRBV5-1	TRBJ2-5	.	TRBD2
CSVRTSGSDTQYF	TGCAGCGTCAGGACTAGTGGGTCGGATACGCAGTATTTT	13	TRBV29-1	TRBJ2-3	once	TRBD2
CASRGQGETQYF	TGCGCCAGCCGGGGACAGGGCGAGACCCAGTACTTC	12	TRBV5-1	TRBJ2-5	.	TRBD1
CASSLGPLQGTTEAFF	TGCGCCAGCAGCTTGGGGCCGCTACAGGGGACCACTGAAGCTTTCTTT	16	TRBV5-1	TRBJ1-1	.	TRBD1
CASSRLDEQYF	TGTGCCAGCAGTCGCTTAGACGAGCAGTACTTC	11	TRBV27	TRBJ2-7	few	.
CAWSVLLSRELFF	TGTGCCTGGAGTGTACTTCTCTCCCGGGAGCTGTTTTTT	13	TRBV30	TRBJ2-2	.	.
CASSLRRSPGREQYF	TGTGCCAGCAGCTTACGGCGGTCGCCGGGGAGGGAGCAGTACTTC	15	TRBV13	TRBJ2-7	once	.
CASSQAGTGIEDTEAFF	TGCGCCAGCAGCCAAGCGGGGACAGGGATAGAGGACACTGAAGCTTTCTTT	17	TRBV4-1	TRBJ1-1	.	TRBD1
CASSPAGTANEKLFF	TGTGCCAGCTCACCAGCCGGGACAGCTAATGAAAAACTGTTTTTT	15	TRBV18	TRBJ1-4	.	TRBD1
CASGKGGSNQPQHF	TGTGCCAGCGGGAAGGGGGGGAGCAATCAGCCCCAGCATTTT	14	TRBV2	TRBJ1-5	.	.
CATASGSLDEQYF	TGTGCCACCGCTAGCGGGAGTCTAGACGAGCAGTACTTC	13	TRBV7-9	TRBJ2-7	.	TRBD2
CASSAYRGTPHNEQFF	TGTGCCAGCAGCGCCTACAGGGGCACCCCCCACAATGAGCAGTTCTTC	16	TRBV9	TRBJ2-1	.	TRBD1
CAGSVKQAHEQYF	TGTGCCGGATCAGTCAAACAGGCCCACGAGCAGTACTTC	13	TRBV6-1	TRBJ2-7	.	.
CASSDQTGVNEQFF	TGTGCCAGCAGCGACCAGACAGGGGTCAATGAGCAGTTCTTC	14	TRBV7-2	TRBJ2-1	.	TRBD1
CASSVESQPNTEAFF	TGTGCCAGCAGCGTAGAGTCACAGCCGAACACTGAAGCTTTCTTT	15	TRBV9	TRBJ1-1	.	.
CASSPLGRGGNEKLFF	TGTGCCAGCAGCCCACTCGGGCGAGGGGGTAATGAAAAACTGTTTTTT	16	TRBV7-9	TRBJ1-4	.	.
CASSLGSGLPRVEAFF	TGTGCCAGCAGCTTGGGGAGCGGCCTTCCTAGAGTTGAAGCTTTCTTT	16	TRBV5-4	TRBJ1-1	.	.
CASSFEGNTEAFF	TGTGCCAGCAGCTTTGAGGGGAACACTGAAGCTTTCTTT	13	TRBV6-6	TRBJ1-1	few	.
CASSVAVAGHTGELFF	TGTGCCAGCAGCGTAGCTGTAGCAGGGCACACCGGGGAGCTGTTTTTT	16	TRBV9	TRBJ2-2	.	.
CASSFPGLAGGASTEQFF	TGTGCCAGCAGCTTCCCGGGACTAGCGGGAGGGGCCAGCACTGAGCAGTTCTTC	18	TRBV7-8	TRBJ2-1	.	TRBD2
CASSWGQGGNYGYTF	TGCGCCAGCAGCTGGGGACAGGGAGGTAACTATGGCTACACCTTC	15	TRBV5-1	TRBJ1-2	.	TRBD1
CASSLVKDRTFTGELFF	TGTGCCAGCAGCTTGGTAAAAGACAGAACCTTCACCGGGGAGCTGTTTTTT	17	TRBV5-4	TRBJ2-2	.	.
CASSWTTSGRGDTQYF	TGTGCCAGCAGTTGGACCACTAGCGGGAGAGGAGATACGCAGTATTTT	16	TRBV6-6	TRBJ2-3	.	TRBD2
CASSFWHEETQYF	TGTGCCAGCAGCTTCTGGCACGAAGAGACCCAGTACTTC	13	TRBV5-4	TRBJ2-5	.	.